The clone carrying this TCR beta chain is a singleton in its sample. What it binds is not known. CDR1 and CDR2 from the germline V gene are ENHRY and SYGVKD. This CDR3 is 18 amino acids long. PCR primers comprised 60 Vbeta and 13 Jbeta primers. Libraries were prepared by immunoSEQ multiplex PCR; TCRdb keeps only in-frame clonotypes and omits some of them. The table includes about 150,000 clones, around four fifths detected once. The sample is drawn from a study of cytomegalovirus exposure and HLA in healthy donors. Regarding the study as a whole: As immune exposure information, only CMV serostatus was available. According to a later analysis, most TCR beta chains associated with CMV appeared HLA-restricted. It was likely that a cluster of highly shared sequence variants was a sequencing artifact.

The sequencing input was PBMCs. The chain links TRBV10-3 to TRBJ2-5; weak D call: TRBD1 (5 bases). The J call is in doubt because the DNA end fits TRBJ2-7 better. The source is a girl aged 10 to 17 in good health and CMV-seropositive. As DNA, the CDR3 is TGTGCCATCAGTGAGTCGGGGTGGTATGAAACAGGTAACTACGAGCAGTACTTC. It translates to CAISESGWYETGNYEQYF.